The 25 T cell receptor beta chains listed next were all sequenced from one sample in a study of T cells in localized non-small cell lung cancer. This table comes from immunoSEQ multiplex PCR, and its TCRdb copy is limited to in-frame clones, with some not included. The sample shows approximately 83,000 clones, roughly 88% of them seen only once. The sample here was PBMCs, taken before any cancer treatment. The receptor source for this set is a woman aged 40 to 75 with stage II squamous cell lung carcinoma.

The chain joins TRBV28 to TRBJ1-5; D remains unclear. The CDR3 runs to 15 residues. Between the trimmed V and J ends, which lost 4 bases and 2 bases, there was a span of 12 bases. CDR1 is MDHEN and CDR2 is SYDVKM in the germline V gene. The CDR3 region has the DNA TGTGCCAGCAGTTCACACGGCCCAGGCAATCAGCCCCAGCATTTT. Its protein product is CASSSHGPGNQPQHF.

V and J are TRBV5-1 and TRBJ1-1; TRBD1 matches at 7 bases. Germline V gene data show CDR1 as SGHRS and CDR2 as YFSETQ. After removal of 5 bases from V and 4 bases from J, the junction contained 11 bases not matched to a gene. The CDR3 runs 15 residues. CDR3 in DNA: TGCGCCAGCAGTCCAGAGGGGGCGCGTTCCACTGAAGCTTTCTTT. Translation gives CASSPEGARSTEAFF.

The chain recombines TRBV28 with TRBJ1-2; 8 nucleotides match TRBD1. V lost 8 bases, J lost 2 bases, and 4 bases stayed unmatched. Germline V lookup: CDR1 MDHEN, CDR2 SYDVKM. The CDR3 has 13 amino acids. The CDR3 reads CASSGQVNYGYTF. In DNA form, the CDR3 reads TGTGCCAGCTCGGGACAGGTAAACTATGGCTACACCTTC.

The chain uses TRBV19 and TRBJ2-4, with TRBD1 matching over 7 bases. The ends lost 2 bases at V and 3 bases at J; junction bases unmatched: 13. From germline, CDR1 is LNHDA and CDR2 SQIVND (reference sequence). This CDR3 is built from 18 residues. This CDR3 reads CASSISPWTGSDKNIQYF. CDR3 nucleotide sequence: TGTGCCAGTAGTATATCTCCCTGGACAGGCTCGGACAAAAACATTCAGTACTTC.

This clone was recorded once. The V gene is TRBV9, the J gene TRBJ1-1; possibly TRBD1 for D (5 bases). The CDR3 runs 13 residues. Trimming pared 0 bases from V and 11 bases from J, leaving 14 bases between. Per germline, CDR1 SGDLS and CDR2 YYNGEE. The CDR3, as DNA: TGTGCCAGCAGCGTAGATTGGGAGGGGCGGGCTTTCTTT. It yields the protein CASSVDWEGRAFF.

The gene calls are TRBV19 and TRBJ1-2, with 8 bases fitting TRBD1. Germline values: CDR1 LNHDA, CDR2 SQIVND (reference sequence). J lost 0 bases, V lost 3 bases, and 6 bases had no gene match. This CDR3 has 16 amino acids. The CDR3 spells CASSIQGAFANYGYTF. The CDR3 nucleotides read TGTGCCAGTAGTATCCAGGGGGCGTTTGCTAACTATGGCTACACCTTC. The full variable domain, rest sourced from reference TRBV19 and TRBJ1-2, is DGGITQSPKYLFRKEGQNVTLSCEQNLNHDAMYWYRQDPGQGLRLIYYSQIVNDFQKGDIAEGYSVSREKKESFPLTVTSAQKNPTAFYLCASSIQGAFANYGYTFGSGTRLTVV.

The rearrangement joins TRBV5-4 to TRBJ1-2; D not resolved. The CDR3 spans 13 residues. V lost 4 bases, J lost 3 bases, and 10 bases lay in between. Germline lookup yields CDR1 SGHNT and CDR2 YYREEE (reference sequence). Here the CDR3 reads CASSEGVDYGYTF. Written as DNA, the CDR3 is TGTGCCAGCAGCGAGGGAGTTGACTATGGCTACACCTTC.

This rearrangement joins TRBV27 to TRBJ2-7, with D possibly called TRBD1 or TRBD2 (7 bases each). CDR1 MNHEY and CDR2 SMNVEV come from the germline V gene (reference sequence). V was clipped by 9 bases and J by 3 bases, with 18 bases between them. The CDR3 sequence is 14 residues long. CDR3 bases: TGTGCCAGTTCCGCGCAGGGGGGGAACTACGAGCAGTACTTC. Translating gives CASSAQGGNYEQYF.

The chain joins TRBV4-1 to TRBJ1-1; no clear D. Germline V gene data show CDR1 as MGHRA and CDR2 as YSYEKL. Trimming took 0 bases from V and 2 from J, leaving 10 bases between them. This CDR3 spans 15 amino acids. The CDR3 protein is CASSQDSLGNTEAFF. In DNA, the CDR3 is TGCGCCAGCAGCCAAGATTCCCTAGGAAACACTGAAGCTTTCTTT.

The V and J genes are TRBV5-4 and TRBJ1-1; possible D gene TRBD1, 6 bases. V lost 5 bases and J 3 bases, leaving 20 bases between the germline ends. In germline, CDR1 is SGHNT, CDR2 YYREEE (reference sequence). This CDR3 is 16 amino acids long. CDR3 residues: CASSSFTGLRDTEAFF. The CDR3 bases are TGTGCCAGCAGTTCTTTTACAGGGTTGAGGGACACTGAAGCTTTCTTT.

This chain uses TRBV5-6 with TRBJ1-2; 7 bases line up with TRBD1. The CDR3 is made up of 13 amino acids. Germline lookup yields CDR1 SGHDT and CDR2 YYEEEE. The junction had 4 bases not matched to a gene; V was cut back by 4 bases and J by 4 bases. The CDR3 reads CASSQGGGYGYTF. CDR3 coding DNA: TGTGCCAGCAGCCAGGGGGGTGGCTATGGCTACACCTTC.

This chain uses TRBV11-2 with TRBJ1-1; 8 bases are a match to TRBD1. With V trimmed by 7 bases and J by 1 base, 2 bases remained unmatched. Germline V gene sequence: CDR1 SGHAT, CDR2 FQNNGV. The CDR3 spans 13 residues. The CDR3: CASTQGANTEAFF. The CDR3 DNA reads TGTGCCAGCACTCAGGGGGCGAACACTGAAGCTTTCTTT.

The chain couples TRBV19 to TRBJ2-1; D ambiguous. V lost 2 bases and J lost 6, with 8 bases in between. CDR3 size: 13 residues. The V gene's germline CDR1 is LNHDA and CDR2 SQIVND (reference sequence). This CDR3 reads CASSISRPNEQFF. DNA for the CDR3: TGTGCCAGTAGTATATCTCGACCCAATGAGCAGTTCTTC.

This rearrangement joins TRBV12-5 to TRBJ1-1; D gene ambiguous. Between the trimmed V and J ends, which lost 5 bases and 3 bases, there was a span of 16 bases. There are 15 residues in the CDR3. CDR1 LGHNT and CDR2 FRNRAP come from the germline V gene. CDR3 nucleotide sequence: TGTGCTAGTGGTCTGGAGATCGGGTTTGACACTGAAGCTTTCTTT. As protein: CASGLEIGFDTEAFF.

The genes are TRBV28 and TRBJ2-5; D call uncertain. Per germline, CDR1 MDHEN and CDR2 SYDVKM. Deletions cut 2 bases from V and 5 bases from J, with 12 bases between. The CDR3 length is 14 residues. CDR3: CASSLALGLETQYF. The CDR3 bases are TGTGCCAGCAGTTTAGCACTGGGGTTGGAGACCCAGTACTTC.

The chain combines TRBV19 with TRBJ2-4; D gene ambiguous. Germline CDR1 LNHDA, CDR2 SQIVND (reference sequence). V was clipped by 0 bases and J by 1 base, with 7 bases between them. This CDR3 region has 15 residues. Here the CDR3 DNA reads TGTGCCAGTAGTATAGATGGCGTCGCCAAAAACATTCAGTACTTC. The encoded protein is CASSIDGVAKNIQYF.

This clone was detected a few times. The rearrangement uses TRBV7-6 and TRBJ2-5; D perhaps matches TRBD2 (5 bases). Germline V lookup: CDR1 SGHVS, CDR2 FNYEAQ. The CDR3 is 13 residues long. Trimming took off 9 bases at V and 1 base at J, with 12 bases between the two ends. The CDR3 spells CASTNRGQETQYF. CDR3 nucleotides: TGTGCCAGTACAAACCGGGGCCAAGAGACCCAGTACTTC. Full variable domain (missing parts from reference TRBV7-6 and TRBJ2-5): GAGVSQSPRYKVTKRGQDVALRCDPISGHVSLYWYRQALGQGPEFLTYFNYEAQQDKSGLPNDRFSAERPEGSISTLTIQRTEQRDSAMYRCASTNRGQETQYFGPGTRLLVL.

This chain joins TRBV6-1 and TRBJ2-1, with 9 bases aligning to TRBD2. The germline V gene encodes CDR1 MNHNS and CDR2 SASEGT. After removal of 10 bases from V and 14 bases from J, the junction contained 15 bases not matched to a gene. The CDR3 spans 13 residues. This CDR3 is CATEEAREGSKFF. Written as DNA, the CDR3 is TGTGCCACCGAGGAGGCGCGGGAGGGAAGTAAGTTCTTC.

The chain links TRBV7-9 to TRBJ2-5; weak D call: TRBD1 (6 bases). V was clipped by 6 bases and J by 2 bases, with 7 bases between them. Germline V lookup: CDR1 SEHNR, CDR2 FQNEAQ (reference sequence). This CDR3 comprises 12 residues. CDR3 region: CASRDRQETQYF. The CDR3 DNA reads as TGTGCCAGCAGAGACAGGCAAGAGACCCAGTACTTC.

The chain couples TRBV4-1 to TRBJ1-5; 7 bases fit TRBD1. This CDR3 has 14 amino acids. The J segment lost 2 bases and the V segment lost 3 bases, leaving 1 base of the junction unmatched. From germline, CDR1 is MGHRA and CDR2 YSYEKL. CDR3 amino acids: CASSQQGGNQPQHF. Written as DNA, the CDR3 is TGCGCCAGCAGCCAGCAGGGGGGCAATCAGCCCCAGCATTTT.

The chain has TRBV15 and TRBJ2-5; no clear D gene. The germline V and J ends were trimmed by 1 base and 5 bases, with 8 bases remaining between them. Per the germline V gene, CDR1 is LNHNV and CDR2 is YYDKDF (reference sequence). This CDR3 has 13 amino acids. As DNA, the CDR3 is TGTGCCACCAGCAGAGGGTTATTGGAGACCCAGTACTTC. Its translation is CATSRGLLETQYF. The variable domain in full, completed from reference TRBV15 and TRBJ2-5, reads DAMVIQNPRYQVTQFGKPVTLSCSQTLNHNVMYWYQQKSSQAPKLLFHYYDKDFNNEADTPDNFQSRRPNTSFCFLDIRSPGLGDTAMYLCATSRGLLETQYFGPGTRLLVL.

J is TRBJ1-3 and V is TRBV29-1, with D unresolved. Germline V gives CDR1 SQVTM, CDR2 ANQGSEA. This CDR3 has 12 amino acids. V was trimmed by 6 bases and J by 0 bases, leaving 6 bases between them. In DNA, the CDR3 is TGCAGCGTCGGTAGCTCTGGAAACACCATATATTTT. Amino acids: CSVGSSGNTIYF.

This clone was recorded only once. The chain couples TRBV19 to TRBJ1-1, with D perhaps TRBD1 (6 bases). CDR3 size: 14 residues. Trimming removed 8 bases at V and 5 bases at J, with 18 bases between. Germline-derived CDR1 and CDR2 are LNHDA and SQIVND (reference sequence). CDR3 nucleotides: TGTGCCAGTGCCGAAGGGGGGGCGAGGACTGAAGCTTTCTTT. The encoded protein is CASAEGGARTEAFF.

The chain is built from TRBV14 and TRBJ1-1; D is undetermined. The CDR3 is made up of 11 amino acids. Germline CDR1 SGHDN, CDR2 FVKESK. V lost 3 bases to trimming and J lost 7 bases, with 6 bases between them. The CDR3 coding sequence is TGTGCCAGCAGCCAGGGTCTTGAAGCTTTCTTT. Amino acids: CASSQGLEAFF.

This chain joins TRBV7-2 and TRBJ1-1; 7 bases are shared with TRBD1. With V trimmed by 5 bases and J by 1 base, 7 bases remained unmatched. In germline, CDR1 is SGHTA, CDR2 FQGNSA. The CDR3 covers 15 residues. CDR3 nucleotide sequence: TGTGCCAGCAGCGAGATGGGACAGCAGAACACTGAAGCTTTCTTT. As protein: CASSEMGQQNTEAFF. Looking up the rest from reference TRBV7-2 and TRBJ1-1 gives the full variable domain: GAGVSQSPSNKVTEKGKDVELRCDPISGHTALYWYRQSLGQGLEFLIYFQGNSAPDKSGLPSDRFSAERTGGSVSTLTIQRTQQEDSAVYLCASSEMGQQNTEAFFGQGTRLTVV.